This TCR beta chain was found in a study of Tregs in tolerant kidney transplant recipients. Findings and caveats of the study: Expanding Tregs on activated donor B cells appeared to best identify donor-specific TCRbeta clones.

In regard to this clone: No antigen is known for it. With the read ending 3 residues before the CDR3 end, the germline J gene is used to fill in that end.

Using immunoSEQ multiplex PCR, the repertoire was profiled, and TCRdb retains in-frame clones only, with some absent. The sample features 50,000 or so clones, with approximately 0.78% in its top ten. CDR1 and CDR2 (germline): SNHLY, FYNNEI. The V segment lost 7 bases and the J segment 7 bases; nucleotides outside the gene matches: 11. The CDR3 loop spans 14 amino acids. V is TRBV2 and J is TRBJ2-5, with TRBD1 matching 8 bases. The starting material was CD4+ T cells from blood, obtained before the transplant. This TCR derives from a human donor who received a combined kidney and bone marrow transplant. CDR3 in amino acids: CASMAGGTVGTQYF. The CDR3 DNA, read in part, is TGTGCCAGCATGGCAGGGGGCACTGTCGGGACC.